The rows below give T cell receptor beta chains drawn from one sample of a study of regulatory T cells. Using immunoSEQ multiplex PCR, the repertoire was profiled, and TCRdb retains in-frame clones only, with some absent. The data hold over 30,000 clones, with roughly 93% observed a single time. The sample comprised conventional CD4+ T cells sorted from blood. The receptors come from a child under 10 years old with CD3G deficiency. CDR3s include the opening cysteine and the closing phenylalanine or tryptophan. The order of the fields is J gene, V gene, clone size, CDR3 length, D gene, CDR3 protein, CDR3 DNA. A D gene is named only where the DNA matches it firmly. A row's size may be missing; if present it is once, few, many or a size class.

TRBJ1-1	TRBV7-9	-	15	-	CASSPHGSRNTEAFF	TGTGCCAGCAGCCCTCACGGTTCGAGGAACACTGAAGCTTTCTTT
TRBJ1-1	TRBV18	-	13	TRBD1	CASSRDRATEAFF	TGTGCCAGCTCACGGGACAGGGCCACTGAAGCTTTCTTT
TRBJ2-2	TRBV7-9	-	14	-	CASSLGARTGELFF	TGTGCCAGCAGCTTGGGGGCGAGGACCGGGGAGCTGTTTTTT
TRBJ1-2	TRBV18	once	14	-	CASSPQEGHYGYTF	TGTGCCAGCTCACCTCAAGAGGGCCACTATGGCTACACCTTC
TRBJ2-1	TRBV19	-	13	TRBD1	CASQGQGASEQFF	TGTGCCAGCCAAGGACAGGGGGCAAGTGAGCAGTTCTTC
TRBJ2-3	TRBV9	-	15	TRBD2	CASSPHSGRADTQYF	TGTGCCAGCAGCCCCCATAGCGGGAGAGCAGATACGCAGTATTTT
TRBJ2-1	TRBV6-1	-	14	-	CASSEGTTRNEQFF	TGTGCCAGCAGTGAAGGGACTACCCGCAATGAGCAGTTCTTC
TRBJ1-1	TRBV18	once	15	TRBD1	CASSPFGTGGTEAFF	TGTGCCAGCTCACCTTTTGGGACAGGGGGAACTGAAGCTTTCTTT
TRBJ2-7	TRBV7-2	-	13	-	CASSLRREYEQYF	TGTGCCAGCAGCCTGAGGAGAGAGTACGAGCAGTACTTC
TRBJ1-1	TRBV6-1	-	15	TRBD1	CASRGGDSLNTEAFF	TGTGCCAGCAGGGGGGGGGACAGCCTTAACACTGAAGCTTTCTTT
TRBJ2-7	TRBV11-1	once	15	-	CASSRTSQGNYEQYF	TGTGCCAGCAGCCGAACCTCACAGGGCAACTACGAGCAGTACTTC
TRBJ2-6	TRBV28	-	14	-	CAVQGFSGANVLTF	TGTGCCGTACAGGGTTTCTCTGGGGCCAACGTCCTGACTTTC
TRBJ2-3	TRBV19	-	14	-	CASSRDGFTDTQYF	TGTGCCAGTAGCCGGGACGGATTCACAGATACGCAGTATTTT
TRBJ2-7	TRBV28	-	15	-	CASSLGGPNLYEQYF	TGTGCCAGCAGTTTAGGGGGCCCCAACTTGTACGAGCAGTACTTC
TRBJ2-7	TRBV19	once	14	-	CASSIDLWGREQYF	TGTGCCAGTAGTATAGATCTCTGGGGGCGCGAGCAGTACTTC
TRBJ2-7	TRBV6-1	-	13	-	CASMKTASYEQYF	TGTGCCAGCATGAAGACAGCTTCCTACGAGCAGTACTTC
TRBJ2-5	TRBV5-1	-	14	-	CASSPGLGGETQYF	TGCGCCAGCAGCCCCGGACTAGGGGGAGAGACCCAGTACTTC
TRBJ1-5	TRBV28	-	14	-	CASEGWGKNQPQHF	TGTGCCAGTGAGGGCTGGGGGAAGAATCAGCCCCAGCATTTT
TRBJ2-1	TRBV5-1	-	15	-	CASSLGPPPYNEQFF	TGCGCCAGCAGCTTAGGTCCCCCCCCCTACAATGAGCAGTTCTTC
TRBJ1-4	TRBV4-1	-	15	TRBD1	CASSLSGTANEKLFF	TGCGCCAGCAGCCTTTCGGGGACAGCAAATGAAAAACTGTTTTTT
TRBJ1-3	TRBV6-1	-	13	-	CASGADPGNTIYF	TGTGCCAGCGGGGCAGATCCTGGAAACACCATATATTTT
TRBJ1-1	TRBV28	once	15	-	CASRASTLMNTEAFF	TGTGCCAGCCGGGCCTCGACACTAATGAACACTGAAGCTTTCTTT
TRBJ1-4	TRBV4-1	few	15	-	CASSQAFPYREKLFF	TGCGCCAGCAGCCAAGCTTTTCCTTATCGGGAAAAACTGTTTTTT
TRBJ2-1	TRBV10-3	-	15	TRBD1	CAISEGQGLYNEQFF	TGTGCCATCAGTGAAGGACAGGGCCTCTACAATGAGCAGTTCTTC